This T cell receptor beta chain was captured by sequencing in a study of beta chain features in type 1 diabetes. Across the whole study: Analysis included over 90 million sorted cells drawn from all samples. The study, taken as a whole, reports: Sampled from patients, naive, central memory and Treg TCRB repertoires appeared more similar than those sampled from healthy donors. Type 1 diabetes patients had moderately but significantly shorter TCRB CDR3s in all four CD4+ subsets.

As every portion of the isolated RNA was reverse transcribed, the sequencing read expressed TCRB transcripts. An average of about 3.57 million reads was obtained for naive, central memory and regulatory T cell samples. Clones were read by immunoSEQ multiplex PCR, and TCRdb kept only the in-frame ones, dropping some. The table shows approximately 730,000 clones, with 13% occurring only once. With 2 bases removed from V and 3 bases from J, the gap between germline ends came to 10 bases. Per the germline V gene, CDR1 is MDHEN and CDR2 is SYDVKM. The CDR3 is 15 residues long. In regard to this clone: The antigen is undetermined.

Source material: naive CD4+ T cells from blood. This chain uses TRBV28 with TRBJ2-2; unclear D gene. This receptor was identified in a man between 18 and 35 years old with type 1 diabetes. CDR3 protein: CASSLVQKYTGELFF. The DNA of the CDR3 is TGTGCCAGCAGTTTAGTCCAGAAGTACACCGGGGAGCTGTTTTTT.